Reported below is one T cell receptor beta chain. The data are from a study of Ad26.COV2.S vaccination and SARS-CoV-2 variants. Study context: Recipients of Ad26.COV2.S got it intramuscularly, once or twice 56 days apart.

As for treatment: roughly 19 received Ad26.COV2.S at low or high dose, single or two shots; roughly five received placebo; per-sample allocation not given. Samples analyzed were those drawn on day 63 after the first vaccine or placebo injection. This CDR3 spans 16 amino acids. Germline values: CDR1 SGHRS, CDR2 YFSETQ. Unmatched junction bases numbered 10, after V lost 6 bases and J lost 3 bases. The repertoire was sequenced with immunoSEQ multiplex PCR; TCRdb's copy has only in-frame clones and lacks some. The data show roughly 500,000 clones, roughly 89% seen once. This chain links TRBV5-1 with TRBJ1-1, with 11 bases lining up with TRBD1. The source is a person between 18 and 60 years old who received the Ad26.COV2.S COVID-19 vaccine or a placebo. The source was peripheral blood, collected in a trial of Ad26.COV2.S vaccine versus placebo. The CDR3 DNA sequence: TGCGCCAGCACACCCAGGACAGGGGGCGCGGACACTGAAGCTTTCTTT. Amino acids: CASTPRTGGADTEAFF.